This TCR beta chain is drawn from a study of T cell responses to AZD1222 COVID-19 vaccine. About this clone: Its specificity is unknown.

Overall study findings and caveats: Baseline serology detected seropositivity in only six AZD1222 recipients.

Produced via immunoSEQ multiplex PCR; TCRdb's table is partial and in-frame only. In the table there are around 76,000 clones, roughly 84% of which are singletons. The CDR3 covers 16 residues. V lost 1 base, J lost 4 bases, and 16 bases lay in between. Germline loops: CDR1 LGHDT, CDR2 YNNKEL (reference sequence). The sequences come from peripheral blood, collected on day 0 of AZD1222 vaccination. This TCR derives from an adult in good health. The chain has TRBV3-1 (or the pseudogene TRBV3-2) and TRBJ1-1; the D gene is possibly TRBD1 (5 bases). The chain's CDR3 is CASSQVSGGYGTEAFF. The CDR3 region has the DNA TGTGCCAGCAGCCAAGTATCGGGGGGGTACGGCACTGAAGCTTTCTTT.